This T cell receptor beta chain was identified in a study of CD4 T cells in relation to SARS-CoV-2 and coronaviruses. Study details: Negative control cultures got HIV-1 Nef peptides or no peptide.

Libraries were prepared by immunoSEQ multiplex PCR; TCRdb keeps only in-frame clonotypes and omits some of them. The table includes around 20,000 clones, about four fifths detected once. V shed 0 bases and J shed 2 bases, with 8 bases lying between them. The CDR3 contains 14 residues. The germline CDR1 and CDR2 sequences are MNHEY and SVGAGI. This clone was picked up a small number of times. Its antigen is undetermined. Before the COVID-19 pandemic, during about 2011-2019, CD4+ T cells were taken from unexposed donors. After about 10 days of culture, CD4+ T cells were isolated. The TCR sequence derives from a human donor in good health. The V call is TRBV6-5, the J call TRBJ2-7, with D unclear. The sample comprised CD4+ T cells from PBMCs, cultured in vitro. CDR3 coding DNA: TGTGCCAGCAGTTACTCCGCCCTAACCTACGAGCAGTACTTC. Its translation: CASSYSALTYEQYF.